Listed below are T cell receptor beta chains from one sample, sequenced in a study of blood T cell repertoires in COVID-19. Sequencing was performed with immunoSEQ multiplex PCR; in TCRdb, only in-frame clones are kept and a portion is missing. The sample lists some 520,000 clones, approximately 89% occurring once. The sample comprised peripheral blood. The receptor set was obtained from a man aged 18 to 30 with COVID-19, enrolled during active disease. Both conserved end residues are part of each CDR3. A D gene is named only where the DNA matches it firmly. Expanded clones are given a class, and other clones once, few, many or no size at all.

J	size	V	D	CDR3	DNA
TRBJ1-1	-	TRBV6-6	TRBD1	CASSRSTGIYPNTEAFF	TGTGCCAGCAGCCGATCGACAGGGATCTATCCGAACACTGAAGCTTTCTTT
TRBJ2-7	-	TRBV6-5	TRBD2	CASSYSRLAGAYEQYF	TGTGCCAGCAGTTACTCGAGACTAGCGGGAGCCTACGAGCAGTACTTC
TRBJ1-5	-	TRBV4-1	-	CASSQGNTYSNQPQHF	TGCGCCAGCAGCCAAGGAAACACGTATAGCAATCAGCCCCAGCATTTT
TRBJ1-2	-	TRBV19	-	CASSIMAGVYGYTF	TGTGCCAGTAGTATCATGGCAGGCGTCTATGGCTACACCTTC
TRBJ2-1	few	TRBV19	-	CASSIGANEQFF	TGTGCCAGTAGTATTGGGGCTAATGAGCAGTTCTTC
TRBJ1-2	-	TRBV3-1/TRBV3-2	-	CASSQALLGQNYGYTF	TGTGCCAGCAGCCAAGCCCTATTAGGACAGAACTATGGCTACACCTTC
TRBJ2-6	-	TRBV18	TRBD1	CASSQAQGAAGANVLTF	TGTGCCAGCTCACAGGCACAGGGGGCGGCCGGGGCCAACGTCCTGACTTTC
TRBJ2-5	-	TRBV5-8	TRBD1	CASSLTRGLETQYF	TGTGCCAGCAGCTTGACCAGGGGGCTGGAGACCCAGTACTTC
TRBJ2-1	-	TRBV5-1	TRBD2	CASSLSGGDNEQFF	TGCGCCAGCAGCCTTAGCGGGGGAGACAATGAGCAGTTCTTC
TRBJ1-6	-	TRBV19	TRBD1	CASNRGRGNSPLHF	TGTGCCAGTAACAGGGGGCGTGGGAATTCACCCCTCCACTTT
TRBJ2-3	-	TRBV11-3	TRBD2	CASRAGGSTDTQYF	TGTGCCAGCAGAGCGGGAGGTAGCACAGATACGCAGTATTTT
TRBJ1-3	-	TRBV6-5	-	CASRVSSGNTIYF	TGTGCCAGCAGGGTTAGCTCTGGAAACACCATATATTTT
TRBJ1-1	-	TRBV3-1/TRBV3-2	-	CASSQGSTNTEAFF	TGTGCCAGCAGCCAAGGTAGTACGAACACTGAAGCTTTCTTT
TRBJ1-1	few	TRBV18	-	CASSPPSTGKAEAFF	TGTGCCAGCTCACCACCTTCCACGGGGAAGGCTGAAGCTTTCTTT
TRBJ2-1	-	TRBV7-9	TRBD1	CASSSGGALNNEQFF	TGTGCCAGCAGCTCAGGGGGAGCTCTAAACAATGAGCAGTTCTTC
TRBJ2-7	-	TRBV27	TRBD1	CASSTTGVYEQYF	TGTGCCAGCAGTACGACAGGGGTTTACGAGCAGTACTTC
TRBJ1-4	many	TRBV6-1	TRBD1	CASSEATGGFEKLFF	TGTGCCAGCAGTGAAGCGACAGGGGGTTTTGAAAAACTGTTTTTT
TRBJ1-4	-	TRBV11-3	-	CASSGRGSRNEKLFF	TGTGCCAGCAGCGGCAGGGGATCGAGGAATGAAAAACTGTTTTTT
TRBJ1-2	-	TRBV14	-	CASSQDRRGGYTF	TGTGCCAGCAGCCAAGATCGTAGGGGTGGCTACACCTTC
TRBJ1-5	-	TRBV19	TRBD1	CASSIDSQGARGGPQHF	TGTGCCAGTAGTATAGATTCGCAGGGGGCGCGGGGAGGGCCCCAGCATTTT
TRBJ2-6	once	TRBV7-2	-	CASSPRSGANVLTF	TGTGCCAGCAGCCCGAGGTCTGGGGCCAACGTCCTGACTTTC
TRBJ2-5	-	TRBV5-1	TRBD1	CASSQGQGSMIDQYF	TGCGCCAGCAGCCAAGGACAGGGGAGTATGATAGACCAGTACTTC
TRBJ2-7	-	TRBV7-6	TRBD1	CASSLALGQGREQYF	TGTGCCAGCAGCTTAGCACTGGGACAGGGGCGGGAGCAGTACTTC